The present T cell receptor (beta chain) was sequenced within a study of T cell responses to AZD1222 COVID-19 vaccine. Findings of the study overall: Dominant at 160-218 and 743-854, vaccine-associated CD4 TCRs also spanned spike. Donors in the cohort were predominantly white British and more often female, and clonal diversity was possibly underestimated. Sampling that yielded the repertoires occurred only after the peak T cell response.

Data came from immunoSEQ multiplex PCR; TCRdb stores just in-frame clones and leaves some out. The sample has approximately 84,000 clones, 83% seen once; the top ten hold approximately 1.4%. Germline values: CDR1 LGHNA, CDR2 YSLEER. V was clipped by 0 bases and J by 4 bases; unmatched bases: 8. The CDR3 has 16 residues. To note about this clone: Antigen unknown.

This chain joins TRBV4-3 and TRBJ1-2, with 7 nucleotides matching TRBD1. Sequences were derived from peripheral blood, sampled 28 days after the second AZD1222 dose. This TCR came from an adult who received the AZD1222 COVID-19 vaccine. In nucleotides, the CDR3 is TGCGCCAGCAGCCAAGATAGACAGGGAGGGAGCTATGGCTACACCTTC. This gives the protein CASSQDRQGGSYGYTF.